These 13 T cell receptor beta chains were all obtained from the same sample, sequenced in a study of graft-versus-host responses after intestinal transplantation. Libraries were prepared by immunoSEQ multiplex PCR; TCRdb keeps only in-frame clonotypes and omits some of them. Among over 70,000 clones listed, around four fifths were seen once. Which antigens these TCRs recognize remains unknown. The sample consisted of unstimulated CD8+ T cells sorted from spleen or lymph node cells, taken before intestinal transplant. The source is a human donor who received an intestinal transplant.

The chain couples TRBV2 to TRBJ2-7; D remains unclear. Germline CDR1 SNHLY, CDR2 FYNNEI. V was trimmed by 1 base and J by 2 bases, leaving 15 bases between them. The CDR3 is made up of 16 amino acids. The CDR3 DNA sequence: TGTGCCAGCAGTGAAGAGGTTGCAGGAGTTCCCTACGAGCAGTACTTC. Protein product: CASSEEVAGVPYEQYF.

The chain couples TRBV11-2 to TRBJ2-4; D is undetermined. Trimming pared 2 bases from V and 5 bases from J, leaving 7 bases between. The CDR3 is 13 residues long. Germline V gives CDR1 SGHAT, CDR2 FQNNGV. The CDR3 here is CASSLYGENIQYF. CDR3 coding DNA: TGTGCCAGCAGCTTATATGGGGAAAACATTCAGTACTTC.

V and J are TRBV6-1 and TRBJ2-3; the match to TRBD2 covers 10 bases. After removal of 1 base from V and 4 bases from J, the junction contained 2 bases not matched to a gene. Germline CDR1 and CDR2: MNHNS and SASEGT. The length of the CDR3 is 15 residues. The CDR3 DNA reads as TGTGCCAGCAGTGAAGTTAGCGGGGGGCCAGATACGCAGTATTTT. Its translation is CASSEVSGGPDTQYF.

This rearrangement joins TRBV6-1 to TRBJ1-2, with 12 positions matching TRBD1. Germline lookup yields CDR1 MNHNS and CDR2 SASEGT. V was clipped by 5 bases and J by 5 bases; unmatched bases: 3. The CDR3 is made up of 14 amino acids. This chain's CDR3 is CASSWGQGAYGYTF. In nucleotides, the CDR3 is TGTGCCAGCAGTTGGGGACAGGGGGCGTATGGCTACACCTTC.

This chain links TRBV28 with TRBJ2-5; 9 nucleotides line up with TRBD1. J gave up 8 bases and V 4 bases, and 8 bases lay outside the gene matches. CDR3 length: 14 amino acids. The V gene's germline CDR1 is MDHEN and CDR2 SYDVKM. As DNA, the CDR3 is TGTGCCAGCAGTTCCCGGACAGGGGAAATCACCCAGTACTTC. Protein: CASSSRTGEITQYF.

The chain employs TRBV5-1 and TRBJ2-1, with D perhaps matching TRBD1 (5 bases). The CDR3 extends over 13 amino acids. V was pared by 0 bases and J by 6 bases, with 7 bases between. CDR1 is SGHRS and CDR2 is YFSETQ in the germline V gene. CDR3 sequence (DNA): TGCGCCAGCAGCTTGGAAGGGGTCAATGAGCAGTTCTTC. This encodes CASSLEGVNEQFF.

The chain uses TRBV6-6 and TRBJ1-6, with D possibly TRBD1 on 5 matching bases. The CDR3 has 14 amino acids. Germline V gene data show CDR1 as MNHNY and CDR2 as SVGAGI (reference sequence). V lost 8 bases and J lost 8, with 16 bases in between. The CDR3 reads CASGPGRADSPLHF. The CDR3, as DNA: TGTGCCAGCGGCCCAGGCAGGGCCGATTCACCCCTCCACTTT.

The rearrangement uses TRBV25-1 and TRBJ1-3, with no clear D. V lost 1 base to trimming and J lost 0 bases, with 16 bases between them. The CDR3 is 18 amino acids. Germline assignment: CDR1 MGHDK and CDR2 SYGVNS. The CDR3 DNA follows: TGTGCCAGCAGTGAATGGAAGAGCCCTAGTAGCTCTGGAAACACCATATATTTT. Translated, it gives CASSEWKSPSSSGNTIYF.

This chain uses TRBV5-1 with TRBJ2-7, with D possibly TRBD2 on 6 matching bases. The CDR3 loop spans 15 amino acids. V shed 0 bases and J shed 5 bases, with 15 bases lying between them. Per the germline V gene, CDR1 is SGHRS and CDR2 is YFSETQ. The CDR3 DNA reads TGCGCCAGCAGCTTGGAATGGGGGGAGGAGAACGAGCAGTACTTC. Its translation is CASSLEWGEENEQYF.

The chain carries TRBV2 and TRBJ1-1, with TRBD1 matching over 9 bases. The CDR3 length is 15 residues. CDR1 is SNHLY, CDR2 FYNNEI, per germline. The V and J ends lost 4 bases and 0 bases, in that order; junction bases with no gene match: 3. The CDR3 spells CASSGWTGVNTEAFF. DNA for the CDR3: TGTGCCAGCAGTGGATGGACAGGGGTGAACACTGAAGCTTTCTTT.

The gene calls are TRBV6-4 and TRBJ2-2, with D possibly being TRBD2 (5 bases). Trimming shortened V by 4 bases and J by 4 bases, and 7 bases separated the two germline ends. The CDR3 is made up of 13 amino acids. Germline CDR1 reads MRHNA; CDR2 reads SNTAGT. The DNA of the CDR3 is TGTGCCAGCAGTGGTGGGAGCACCGGGGAGCTGTTTTTT. It specifies CASSGGSTGELFF.

This chain uses TRBV5-6 with TRBJ1-5; 9 nucleotides align to TRBD1. J was trimmed by 7 bases and V by 4 bases; bases with no gene match: 6. Germline V gene sequence: CDR1 SGHDT, CDR2 YYEEEE. This CDR3 spans 14 amino acids. Written as DNA, the CDR3 is TGTGCCAGCAGCCTCGGACAGGGGACCCAGCCCCAGCATTTT. Protein product: CASSLGQGTQPQHF.

This chain links TRBV30 with TRBJ2-7, with D unclear. CDR1 is GTSNPN and CDR2 is SVGIG in the germline V gene (reference sequence). The V and J ends lost 1 base and 2 bases respectively, with 18 bases between them. The CDR3 extends over 16 amino acids. The CDR3 loop reads CAWSGPGRALPYEQYF. CDR3 nucleotide sequence: TGTGCCTGGAGTGGACCCGGACGGGCCCTCCCCTACGAGCAGTACTTC.